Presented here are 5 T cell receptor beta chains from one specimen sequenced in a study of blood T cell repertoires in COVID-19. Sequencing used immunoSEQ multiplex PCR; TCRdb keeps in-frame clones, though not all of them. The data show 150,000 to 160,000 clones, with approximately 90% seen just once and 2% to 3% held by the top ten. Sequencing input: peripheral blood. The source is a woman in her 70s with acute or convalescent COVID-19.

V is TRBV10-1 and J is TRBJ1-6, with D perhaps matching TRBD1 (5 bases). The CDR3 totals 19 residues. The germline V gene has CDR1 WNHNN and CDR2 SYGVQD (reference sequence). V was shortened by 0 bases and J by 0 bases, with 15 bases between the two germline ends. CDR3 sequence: CASSESLGGECSYNSPLHF. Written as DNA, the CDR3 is TGCGCCAGCAGTGAGTCGTTAGGAGGGGAGTGCTCCTATAATTCACCCCTCCACTTT.

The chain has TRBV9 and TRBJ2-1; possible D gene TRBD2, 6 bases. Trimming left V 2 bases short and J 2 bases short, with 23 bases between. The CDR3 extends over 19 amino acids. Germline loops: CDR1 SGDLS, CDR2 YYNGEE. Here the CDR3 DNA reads TGTGCCAGCAGCGTCCTCCCGGACGGGTTCGGGGGTCCCTACAATGAGCAGTTCTTC. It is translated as CASSVLPDGFGGPYNEQFF.

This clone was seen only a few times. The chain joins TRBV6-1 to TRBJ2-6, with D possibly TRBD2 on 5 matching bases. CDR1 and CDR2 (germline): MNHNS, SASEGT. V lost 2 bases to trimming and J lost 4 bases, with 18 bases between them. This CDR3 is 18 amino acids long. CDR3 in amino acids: CASSEKRRGGSGANVLTF. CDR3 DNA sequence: TGTGCCAGCAGTGAAAAGCGGCGCGGTGGGTCGGGGGCCAACGTCCTGACTTTC.

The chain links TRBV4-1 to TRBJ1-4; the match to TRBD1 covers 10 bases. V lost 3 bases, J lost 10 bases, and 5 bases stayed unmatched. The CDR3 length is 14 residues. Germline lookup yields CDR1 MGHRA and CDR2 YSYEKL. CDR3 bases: TGCGCCAGCAGCCAGGGGGACAGGGGCCGAAAACTGTTTTTT. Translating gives CASSQGDRGRKLFF.

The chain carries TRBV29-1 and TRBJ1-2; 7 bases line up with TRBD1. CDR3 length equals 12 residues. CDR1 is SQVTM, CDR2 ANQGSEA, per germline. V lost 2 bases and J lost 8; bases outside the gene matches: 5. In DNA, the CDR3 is TGCAGCGTTGAAAACCTAGGGGGCGGCTACACCTTC. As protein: CSVENLGGGYTF.